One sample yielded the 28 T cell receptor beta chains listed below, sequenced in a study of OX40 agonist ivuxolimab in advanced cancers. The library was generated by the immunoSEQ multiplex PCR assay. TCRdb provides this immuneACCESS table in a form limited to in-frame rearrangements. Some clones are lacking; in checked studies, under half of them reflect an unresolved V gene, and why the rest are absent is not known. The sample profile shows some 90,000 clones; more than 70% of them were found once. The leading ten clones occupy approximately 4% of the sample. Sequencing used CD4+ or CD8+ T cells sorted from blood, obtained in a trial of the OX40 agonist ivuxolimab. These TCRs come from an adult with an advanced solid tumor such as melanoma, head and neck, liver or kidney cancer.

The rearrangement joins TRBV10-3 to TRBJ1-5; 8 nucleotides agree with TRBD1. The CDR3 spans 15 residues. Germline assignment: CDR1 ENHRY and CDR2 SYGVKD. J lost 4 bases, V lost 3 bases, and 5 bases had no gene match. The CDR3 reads CAISDGTGTNQPQHF. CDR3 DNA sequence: TGTGCCATCAGTGATGGGACAGGCACTAATCAGCCCCAGCATTTT.

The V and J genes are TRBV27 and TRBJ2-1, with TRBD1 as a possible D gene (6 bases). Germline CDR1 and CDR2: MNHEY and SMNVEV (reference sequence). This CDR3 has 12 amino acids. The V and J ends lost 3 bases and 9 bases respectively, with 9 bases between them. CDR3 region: CASSFRGGEQFF. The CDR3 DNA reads TGTGCCAGCAGTTTCAGGGGCGGTGAGCAGTTCTTC.

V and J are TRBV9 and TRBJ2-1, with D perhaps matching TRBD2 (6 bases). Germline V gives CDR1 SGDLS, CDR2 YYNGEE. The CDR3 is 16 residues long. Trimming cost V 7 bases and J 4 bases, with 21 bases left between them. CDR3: CASQLGGAEPYNEQFF. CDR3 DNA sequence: TGTGCCAGCCAATTGGGCGGGGCGGAACCTTACAATGAGCAGTTCTTC.

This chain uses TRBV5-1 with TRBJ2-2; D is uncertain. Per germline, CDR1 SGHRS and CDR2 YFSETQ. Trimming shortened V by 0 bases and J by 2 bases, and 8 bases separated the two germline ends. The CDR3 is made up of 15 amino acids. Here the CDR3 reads CASSLGQLNTGELFF. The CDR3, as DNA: TGCGCCAGCAGCTTGGGTCAGCTTAACACCGGGGAGCTGTTTTTT.

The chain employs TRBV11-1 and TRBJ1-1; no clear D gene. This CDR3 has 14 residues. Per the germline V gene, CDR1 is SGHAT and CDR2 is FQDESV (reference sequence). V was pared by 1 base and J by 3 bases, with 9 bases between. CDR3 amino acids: CASSLVGVYTEAFF. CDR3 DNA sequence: TGTGCCAGCAGCTTAGTGGGCGTATACACTGAAGCTTTCTTT. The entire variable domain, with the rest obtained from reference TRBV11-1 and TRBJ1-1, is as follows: EAEVAQSPRYKITEKSQAVAFWCDPISGHATLYWYRQILGQGPELLVQFQDESVVDDSQLPKDRFSAERLKGVDSTLKIQPAELGDSAMYLCASSLVGVYTEAFFGQGTRLTVV.

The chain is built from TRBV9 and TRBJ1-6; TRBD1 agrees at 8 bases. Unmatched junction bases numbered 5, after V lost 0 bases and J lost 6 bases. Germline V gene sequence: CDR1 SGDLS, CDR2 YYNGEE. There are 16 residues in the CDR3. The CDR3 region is CASSVEVTGVNSPLHF. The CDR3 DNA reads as TGTGCCAGCAGCGTAGAAGTGACAGGGGTTAATTCACCCCTCCACTTT. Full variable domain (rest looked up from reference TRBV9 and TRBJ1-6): DSGVTQTPKHLITATGQRVTLRCSPRSGDLSVYWYQQSLDQGLQFLIQYYNGEERAKGNILERFSAQQFPDLHSELNLSSLELGDSALYFCASSVEVTGVNSPLHFGNGTRLTVT.

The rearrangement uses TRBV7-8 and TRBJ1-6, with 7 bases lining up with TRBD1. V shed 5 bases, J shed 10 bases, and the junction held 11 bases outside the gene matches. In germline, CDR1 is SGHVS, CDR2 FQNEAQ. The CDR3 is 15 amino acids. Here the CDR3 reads CASSHRRDSRSPLHF. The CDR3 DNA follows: TGTGCCAGCAGCCACAGAAGGGACAGCCGCTCACCCCTCCACTTT.

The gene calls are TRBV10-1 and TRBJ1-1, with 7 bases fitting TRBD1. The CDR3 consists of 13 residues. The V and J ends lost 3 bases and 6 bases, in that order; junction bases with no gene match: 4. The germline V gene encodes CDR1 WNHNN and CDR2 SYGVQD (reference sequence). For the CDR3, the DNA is TGCGCCAGCAGTGATGGACAGGCTTCTGAAGCTTTCTTT. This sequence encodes CASSDGQASEAFF.

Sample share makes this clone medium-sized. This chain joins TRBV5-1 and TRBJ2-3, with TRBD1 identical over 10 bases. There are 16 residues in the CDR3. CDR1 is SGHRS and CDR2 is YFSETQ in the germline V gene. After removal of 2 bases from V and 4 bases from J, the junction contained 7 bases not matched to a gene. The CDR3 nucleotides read TGCGCCAGCAGCTTTTTTGGGACAGGGGCGTCAGATACGCAGTATTTT. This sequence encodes CASSFFGTGASDTQYF.

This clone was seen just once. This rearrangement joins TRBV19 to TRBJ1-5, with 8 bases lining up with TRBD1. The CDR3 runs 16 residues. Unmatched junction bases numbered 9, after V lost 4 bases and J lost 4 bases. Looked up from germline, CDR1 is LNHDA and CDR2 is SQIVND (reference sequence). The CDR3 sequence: CASSSSTGGRNQPQHF. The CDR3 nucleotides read TGTGCCAGTAGTAGTTCAACAGGGGGTAGGAATCAGCCCCAGCATTTT.

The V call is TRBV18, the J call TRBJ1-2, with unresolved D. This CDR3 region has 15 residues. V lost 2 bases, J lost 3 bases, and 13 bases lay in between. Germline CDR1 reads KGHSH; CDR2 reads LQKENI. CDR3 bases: TGTGCCAGCTCACCAACCCAACAGCGGTACTATGGCTACACCTTC. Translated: CASSPTQQRYYGYTF.

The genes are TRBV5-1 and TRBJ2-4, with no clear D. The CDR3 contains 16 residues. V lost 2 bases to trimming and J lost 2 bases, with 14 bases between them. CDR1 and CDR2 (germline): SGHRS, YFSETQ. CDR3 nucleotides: TGCGCCAGCAGCTTCGACGTGGGTATAACCAAAAACATTCAGTACTTC. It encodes CASSFDVGITKNIQYF.

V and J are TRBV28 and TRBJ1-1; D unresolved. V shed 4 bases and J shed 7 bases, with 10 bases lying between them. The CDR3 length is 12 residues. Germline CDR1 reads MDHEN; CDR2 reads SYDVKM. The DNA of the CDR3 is TGTGCCAGCAGTTCAAGTCCACGTGAAGCTTTCTTT. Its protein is CASSSSPREAFF.

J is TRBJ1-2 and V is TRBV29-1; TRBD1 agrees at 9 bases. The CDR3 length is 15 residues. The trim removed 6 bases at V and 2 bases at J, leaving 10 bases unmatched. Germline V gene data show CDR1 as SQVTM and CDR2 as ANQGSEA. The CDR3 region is CSVGEQGQGNYGYTF. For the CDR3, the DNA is TGCAGCGTGGGGGAACAGGGACAGGGCAACTATGGCTACACCTTC.

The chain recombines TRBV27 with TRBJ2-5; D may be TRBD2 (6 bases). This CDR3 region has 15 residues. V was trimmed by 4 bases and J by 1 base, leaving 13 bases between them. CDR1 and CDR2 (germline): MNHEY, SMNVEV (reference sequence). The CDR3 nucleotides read TGTGCCAGCAGTTCCCGACTAGGACCCCAAGAGACCCAGTACTTC. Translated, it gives CASSSRLGPQETQYF.

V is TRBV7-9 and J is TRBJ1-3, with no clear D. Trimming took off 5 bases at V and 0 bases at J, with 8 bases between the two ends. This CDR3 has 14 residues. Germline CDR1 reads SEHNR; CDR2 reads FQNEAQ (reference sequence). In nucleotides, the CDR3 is TGTGCCAGCAGCCTAGACTTCTCTGGAAACACCATATATTTT. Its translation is CASSLDFSGNTIYF.

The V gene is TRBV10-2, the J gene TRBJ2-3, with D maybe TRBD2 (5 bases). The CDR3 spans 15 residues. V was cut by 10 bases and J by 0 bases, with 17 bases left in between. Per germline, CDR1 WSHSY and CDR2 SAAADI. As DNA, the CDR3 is TGCGCCATATCGCTGAGGGAAGAAAGCACAGATACGCAGTATTTT. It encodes CAISLREESTDTQYF.

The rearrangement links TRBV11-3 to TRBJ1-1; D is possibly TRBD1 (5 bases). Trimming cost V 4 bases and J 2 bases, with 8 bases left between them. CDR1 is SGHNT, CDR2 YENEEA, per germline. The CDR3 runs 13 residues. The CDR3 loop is CASSSRVNTEAFF. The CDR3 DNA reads TGTGCCAGCAGCTCCAGGGTAAACACTGAAGCTTTCTTT.

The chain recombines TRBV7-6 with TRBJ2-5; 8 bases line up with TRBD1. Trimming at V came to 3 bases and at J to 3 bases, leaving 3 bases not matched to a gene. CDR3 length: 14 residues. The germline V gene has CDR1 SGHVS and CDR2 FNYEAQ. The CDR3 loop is CASSFRTGKETQYF. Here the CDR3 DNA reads TGTGCCAGCAGCTTTCGGACAGGGAAAGAGACCCAGTACTTC.

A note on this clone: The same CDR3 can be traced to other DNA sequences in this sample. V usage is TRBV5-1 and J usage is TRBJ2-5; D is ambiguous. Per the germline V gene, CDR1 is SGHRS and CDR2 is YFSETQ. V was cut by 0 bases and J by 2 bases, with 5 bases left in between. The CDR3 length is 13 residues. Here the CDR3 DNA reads TGCGCCAGCAGCTTGGACCCACAAGAGACCCAGTACTTC. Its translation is CASSLDPQETQYF.

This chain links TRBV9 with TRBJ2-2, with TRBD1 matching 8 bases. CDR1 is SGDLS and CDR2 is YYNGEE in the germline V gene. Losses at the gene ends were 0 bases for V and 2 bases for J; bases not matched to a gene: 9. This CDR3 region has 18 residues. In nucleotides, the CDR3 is TGTGCCAGCAGCGTAGTTAGGACAGGGAAGGTAAACACCGGGGAGCTGTTTTTT. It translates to CASSVVRTGKVNTGELFF. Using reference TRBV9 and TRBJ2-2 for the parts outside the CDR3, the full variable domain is DSGVTQTPKHLITATGQRVTLRCSPRSGDLSVYWYQQSLDQGLQFLIQYYNGEERAKGNILERFSAQQFPDLHSELNLSSLELGDSALYFCASSVVRTGKVNTGELFFGEGSRLTVL.

CDR3 sequence reads: CASTPDGRTEAFF. DNA for the CDR3: TGTGCCAGCACCCCGGACGGGAGGACTGAAGCTTTCTTT. The V and J genes are TRBV25-1 and TRBJ1-1; D is unresolved. The CDR3 length is 13 residues. V was cut by 7 bases and J by 5 bases, with 14 bases left in between. Germline lookup yields CDR1 MGHDK and CDR2 SYGVNS.

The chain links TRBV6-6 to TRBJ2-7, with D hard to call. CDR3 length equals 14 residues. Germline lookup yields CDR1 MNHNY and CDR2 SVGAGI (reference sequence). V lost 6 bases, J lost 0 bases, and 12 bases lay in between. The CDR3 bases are TGTGCCAGCAGAGAAGACATAAGCTCCTACGAGCAGTACTTC. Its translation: CASREDISSYEQYF.

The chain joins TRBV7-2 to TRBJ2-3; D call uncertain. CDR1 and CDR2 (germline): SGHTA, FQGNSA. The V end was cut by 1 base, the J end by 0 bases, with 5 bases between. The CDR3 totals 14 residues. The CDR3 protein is CASSLEPSTDTQYF. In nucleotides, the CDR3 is TGTGCCAGCAGCTTAGAGCCCAGCACAGATACGCAGTATTTT.

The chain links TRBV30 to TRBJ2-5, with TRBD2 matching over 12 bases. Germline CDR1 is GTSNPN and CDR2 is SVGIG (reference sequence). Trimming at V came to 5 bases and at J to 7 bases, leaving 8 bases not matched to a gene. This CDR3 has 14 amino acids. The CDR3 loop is CAWRLAGVVGTQYF. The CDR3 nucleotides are TGTGCCTGGCGACTAGCGGGAGTGGTCGGGACCCAGTACTTC.

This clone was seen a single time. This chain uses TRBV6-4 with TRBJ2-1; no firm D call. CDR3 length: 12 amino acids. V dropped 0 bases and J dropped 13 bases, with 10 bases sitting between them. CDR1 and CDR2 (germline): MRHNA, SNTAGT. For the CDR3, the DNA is TGTGCCAGCAGTGACTCGAAGGTCGCTCAGTTCTTC. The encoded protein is CASSDSKVAQFF.

CDR3 DNA: TGTGCCAGCAGCAACAGGGTTGGGGGAGGGCGAAAGACCCAGTACTTC. As protein: CASSNRVGGGRKTQYF. This chain joins TRBV21-1 and TRBJ2-5; the table's D call, TRBD2, was not checked against the DNA. TRBV21-1 is listed as a pseudogene. This CDR3 region has 16 residues.

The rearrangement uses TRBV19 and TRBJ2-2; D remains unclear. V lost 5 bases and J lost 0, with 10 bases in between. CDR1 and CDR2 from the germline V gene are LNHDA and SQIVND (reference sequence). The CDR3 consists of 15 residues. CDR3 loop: CASSARPANTGELFF. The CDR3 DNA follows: TGTGCCAGTAGTGCCCGACCCGCGAACACCGGGGAGCTGTTTTTT.